This entry lists 30 T cell receptor beta chains sequenced from one sample in a study of T cell repertoires in cytomegalovirus infection. One entry per CDR3 protein results from TCRdb running MiXCR on the reads. The table records 200,000 to 300,000 distinct CDR3 sequences, roughly 15% of them present only once. Sample: PBMCs. These receptors came from a human donor in good health (CMV status not recorded). Some clones in this sample may be carry-over from other donors' samples.

The chain links TRBV29-1 to TRBJ2-7; tentative D call: TRBD2 (6 bases). The CDR3 covers 12 residues. Germline-derived CDR1 and CDR2 are SQVTM and ANQGSEA. With 4 bases removed from V and 7 bases from J, the gap between germline ends came to 14 bases. This chain's CDR3 is CSVAGGRGEQYF. CDR3 sequence (DNA): TGCAGCGTTGCTGGAGGGCGCGGGGAGCAGTACTTC.

At least ten counts were recorded for this clonotype. The rearrangement links TRBV20-1 to TRBJ1-4; unclear D gene. CDR3 length: 14 amino acids. The germline gives CDR1 DFQATT, CDR2 SNEGSKA (reference sequence). V dropped 0 bases and J dropped 8 bases, with 13 bases sitting between them. The CDR3 coding sequence is TGCAGTGCTAGAGAGCAACAATCACGAGAAAAACTGTTTTTT. Translating it yields CSAREQQSREKLFF.

This clonotype was seen at least ten times. CDR3 in amino acids: CASSQETSMNTEAFF. Here the CDR3 DNA reads TGCGCCAGCAGCCAAGAGACCTCGATGAACACTGAAGCTTTCTTT. This chain uses TRBV4-1 with TRBJ1-1; D not resolved. Between the trimmed V and J ends, which lost 0 bases and 0 bases, there was a span of 8 bases. The germline CDR1 and CDR2 sequences are MGHRA and YSYEKL. This CDR3 has 15 residues.

The chain is built from TRBV29-1 and TRBJ2-3; 8 bases are a match to TRBD1. This CDR3 spans 15 amino acids. The germline V gene encodes CDR1 SQVTM and CDR2 ANQGSEA. V trimming: 3 bases; J trimming: 0 bases; junction bases outside the gene matches: 5. CDR3 amino acids: CSVERQGTSTDTQYF. In DNA form, the CDR3 reads TGCAGCGTTGAGAGACAGGGGACTAGCACAGATACGCAGTATTTT.

This clonotype showed up many times. The chain employs TRBV5-1 and TRBJ2-2, with TRBD2 matching 8 bases. The CDR3 has 15 amino acids. Germline CDR1 is SGHRS and CDR2 is YFSETQ. The V segment lost 2 bases and the J segment 2 bases; nucleotides outside the gene matches: 2. The CDR3, as DNA: TGCGCCAGCAGCTTCGTAGCGGGAAACACCGGGGAGCTGTTTTTT. Translation: CASSFVAGNTGELFF.

This clonotype was counted ten times or more. CDR3 residues: CASSLDLTITGTGGEQYF. The CDR3 DNA is TGTGCCAGCAGCTTAGATCTTACCATTACCGGGACAGGGGGCGAGCAGTACTTC. V gene TRBV11-2 combines with J gene TRBJ2-7; 11 positions match TRBD1. Germline V gene data show CDR1 as SGHAT and CDR2 as FQNNGV. CDR3 length equals 18 residues. V lost 0 bases, J lost 6 bases, and 13 bases stayed unmatched.

The V call is TRBV4-2, the J call TRBJ2-7; D is unclear. Germline V gene sequence: CDR1 LGHNA, CDR2 YNFKEQ. Trimming cost V 0 bases and J 3 bases, with 15 bases left between them. This CDR3 contains 16 residues. CDR3 sequence (DNA): TGTGCCAGCAGCCAAGACCTCCGGGCGGAGAGCTACGAGCAGTACTTC. Protein sequence: CASSQDLRAESYEQYF.

This clonotype was detected ten times or more. The genes are TRBV7-8 and TRBJ1-1; 7 nucleotides line up with TRBD1. Losses at the gene ends were 1 base for V and 1 base for J; bases not matched to a gene: 0. The CDR3 spans 14 residues. CDR1 is SGHVS and CDR2 is FQNEAQ in the germline V gene. CDR3 sequence reads: CASSLGTGNTEAFF. CDR3 coding DNA: TGTGCCAGCAGCTTAGGGACAGGGAACACTGAAGCTTTCTTT.

This clonotype has ten or more counts. The CDR3 protein is CASSQESGAIGYTF. CDR3 coding DNA: TGTGCCAGCAGCCAAGAATCAGGGGCGATAGGCTACACCTTC. The genes are TRBV3-1 and TRBJ1-2; maybe TRBD1 (6 bases). The ends were cut back, 0 bases at V and 8 bases at J, with 13 bases in the middle. The germline V gene encodes CDR1 LGHDT and CDR2 YNNKEL (reference sequence). There are 14 residues in the CDR3.

The table lists this clonotype with many counts. The chain uses TRBV7-3 and TRBJ2-1; no definite D call. The V gene's germline CDR1 is SGHTA and CDR2 FQGTGA. This CDR3 has 12 residues. V gave up 5 bases and J gave up 7 bases, with 9 bases separating them. CDR3 bases: TGTGCCAGCAGCCGAGGTGTAAATGAGCAGTTCTTC. Protein sequence: CASSRGVNEQFF.

This clonotype showed up many times. The V call is TRBV28, the J call TRBJ2-7; D is unclear. Germline V gene sequence: CDR1 MDHEN, CDR2 SYDVKM. V was shortened by 6 bases and J by 4 bases, with 16 bases between the two germline ends. This CDR3 spans 14 amino acids. The CDR3 region has the DNA TGTGCCAGCAGGGCGGCGGCGAGTGGGTACGAGCAGTACTTC. It specifies CASRAAASGYEQYF.

This clonotype was seen a handful of times. V gene TRBV7-9 combines with J gene TRBJ2-7; a possible D gene is TRBD2 (6 bases). Looked up from germline, CDR1 is SEHNR and CDR2 is FQNEAQ (reference sequence). The CDR3 sequence is 15 residues long. V lost 4 bases to trimming and J lost 0 bases, with 13 bases between them. The CDR3, as DNA: TGTGCCAGCAGCTCCCGGGACTTGTCCTCCTACGAGCAGTACTTC. This translates into CASSSRDLSSYEQYF.

The chain has TRBV29-1 and TRBJ2-3; D remains ambiguous. This CDR3 spans 12 amino acids. Germline lookup yields CDR1 SQVTM and CDR2 ANQGSEA. V was trimmed by 4 bases and J by 1 base, leaving 6 bases between them. CDR3 DNA sequence: TGCAGCGTTGGGCCGGGCACAGATACGCAGTATTTT. Its protein is CSVGPGTDTQYF.

The V call is TRBV29-1, the J call TRBJ1-1, with 8 bases lining up with TRBD1. CDR1 is SQVTM, CDR2 ANQGSEA, per germline. Trimming at V came to 7 bases and at J to 5 bases, leaving 9 bases not matched to a gene. The CDR3 contains 13 residues. The CDR3 loop reads CSARDRKDTEAFF. DNA of the CDR3: TGCAGCGCTCGGGACAGGAAGGATACTGAAGCTTTCTTT.

On this clonotype: The junction shows a germline mismatch at one end, possibly a read error. V gene TRBV6-5 combines with J gene TRBJ1-1; D possibly corresponds to TRBD1 (6 bases). This CDR3 comprises 16 residues. Germline values: CDR1 MNHEY, CDR2 SVGAGI. CDR3 sequence: CVSSLLGGQGGAEAFF. In nucleotides, the CDR3 is TGTGTCAGCAGTCTTCTAGGGGGGCAGGGAGGCGCTGAAGCTTTCTTT.

This clonotype was counted many times. The rearrangement joins TRBV11-2 to TRBJ2-3; 9 positions agree with TRBD2. From germline, CDR1 is SGHAT and CDR2 FQNNGV. Unmatched junction bases numbered 1, after V lost 6 bases and J lost 0 bases. The CDR3 contains 14 residues. The CDR3 here is CASRTSGSTDTQYF. The DNA for the CDR3 is TGTGCCAGCAGAACTAGCGGGAGCACAGATACGCAGTATTTT.

There are a few counts of this clonotype. The V and J genes are TRBV29-1 and TRBJ1-2, with D hard to call. The CDR3 sequence is 13 residues long. Trimming removed 4 bases at V and 3 bases at J, with 12 bases between. Germline V gene sequence: CDR1 SQVTM, CDR2 ANQGSEA. This chain's CDR3 is CSVGAQLDYGYTF. In nucleotides, the CDR3 is TGCAGCGTTGGAGCACAGCTTGACTATGGCTACACCTTC.

This clonotype was counted only a few times. V is TRBV20-1 and J is TRBJ2-5; D not resolved. The length of the CDR3 is 13 residues. CDR1 is DFQATT, CDR2 SNEGSKA, per germline (reference sequence). The V and J ends lost 0 bases and 2 bases respectively, with 7 bases between them. The CDR3 loop reads CSARDLRQETQYF. The CDR3 nucleotides read TGCAGTGCTAGAGATCTACGACAAGAGACCCAGTACTTC.

This clonotype was observed a handful of times. The J gene is TRBJ1-4, the V gene TRBV14; D might be TRBD1 (5 bases). Trimming shortened V by 2 bases and J by 7 bases, and 14 bases separated the two germline ends. Germline V lookup: CDR1 SGHDN, CDR2 FVKESK. This CDR3 spans 15 amino acids. DNA of the CDR3: TGTGCCAGCAGCCAACTCGCAGGGTTGGTTGAAAAACTGTTTTTT. It codes for CASSQLAGLVEKLFF.

This clonotype was detected ten times or more. The chain joins TRBV7-9 to TRBJ1-1; no definite D call. The V gene's germline CDR1 is SEHNR and CDR2 FQNEAQ (reference sequence). V was clipped by 4 bases and J by 2 bases, with 8 bases between them. CDR3 length: 13 amino acids. CDR3 nucleotide sequence: TGTGCCAGCAGCTCGGCCGGCAACACTGAAGCTTTCTTT. Its protein is CASSSAGNTEAFF.

This clonotype was counted only a few times. V gene TRBV14 combines with J gene TRBJ2-1, with D possibly matching TRBD1 (5 bases). CDR1 and CDR2 from the germline V gene are SGHDN and FVKESK. The CDR3 extends over 14 amino acids. The ends were cut back, 6 bases at V and 9 bases at J, with 18 bases in the middle. The DNA for the CDR3 is TGTGCCAGCAGTGCTTTGGTGTGGGGCCCTGAGCAGTTCTTC. Its translation is CASSALVWGPEQFF.

This clonotype was recorded at least ten times. The chain is built from TRBV11-1 and TRBJ2-5; D call uncertain. Deletions cut 6 bases from V and 2 bases from J, with 13 bases between. CDR1 SGHAT and CDR2 FQDESV come from the germline V gene (reference sequence). CDR3 size: 14 residues. CDR3 residues: CASRSTLTQETQYF. CDR3 coding DNA: TGTGCCAGCAGATCAACCCTTACTCAAGAGACCCAGTACTTC.

This clonotype has more than one count but fewer than ten. J is TRBJ1-1 and V is TRBV20-1; D is undetermined. Trimming removed 3 bases from V and 5 bases from J, with 13 bases in between. Germline loops: CDR1 DFQATT, CDR2 SNEGSKA (reference sequence). The CDR3 is 13 residues long. The CDR3, as DNA: TGCAGTGCTAGGGGTCGAAGTTGGACTGAAGCTTTCTTT. Its translation is CSARGRSWTEAFF.

This clonotype was counted a few times. The chain employs TRBV9 and TRBJ1-6, with D perhaps matching TRBD1 (6 bases). The CDR3 is made up of 16 amino acids. V was trimmed by 3 bases and J by 0 bases, leaving 10 bases between them. Germline V CDR1 and CDR2: SGDLS, YYNGEE. CDR3: CASSASDSSYNSPLHF. CDR3 nucleotides: TGTGCCAGCAGCGCATCGGACAGCTCCTATAATTCACCCCTCCACTTT.

This clonotype was seen repeatedly, ten times or more. DNA for the CDR3: TGTGCCAGCAGTTTTATGCCAGGGGAAATGAACACTGAAGCTTTCTTT. It yields the protein CASSFMPGEMNTEAFF. This sequence joins TRBV12-3 or TRBV12-4 and TRBJ1-1; a weak D match, TRBD1 (6 bases). The CDR3 sequence is 16 residues long. Trimming took off 3 bases at V and 0 bases at J, with 14 bases between the two ends.

This clonotype was counted a few times. The chain employs TRBV7-9 and TRBJ2-2; D is uncertain. The ends were cut back, 5 bases at V and 0 bases at J, with 7 bases in the middle. The CDR3 has 14 residues. Germline V gene sequence: CDR1 SEHNR, CDR2 FQNEAQ (reference sequence). The CDR3 loop reads CASSPRPNTGELFF. CDR3 sequence (DNA): TGTGCCAGCAGCCCTCGACCGAACACCGGGGAGCTGTTTTTT.

This clonotype was detected ten times or more. The chain uses TRBV7-2 and TRBJ2-3; D is uncertain. Germline V gives CDR1 SGHTA, CDR2 FQGNSA. The CDR3 loop spans 12 amino acids. V shed 1 base and J shed 6 bases, with 5 bases lying between them. The CDR3 DNA is TGTGCCAGCAGCTTAGGGTTCGATACGCAGTATTTT. It codes for CASSLGFDTQYF.

This clonotype came up many times. The gene calls are TRBV7-6 and TRBJ2-5; 12 bases agree with TRBD2. The better agreement between TRBJ2-3 and the DNA end casts doubt on the J call. The germline gives CDR1 SGHVS, CDR2 FNYEAQ. CDR3 size: 16 residues. CDR3 loop: CASSLGLAGGQETQYF. CDR3 coding DNA: TGTGCCAGCAGCTTAGGCCTAGCGGGGGGGCAGGAGACGCAGTATTTT.

This sequence joins TRBV28 and TRBJ1-4, with D hard to call. This CDR3 has 15 amino acids. V was shortened by 6 bases and J by 5 bases, with 16 bases between the two germline ends. CDR1 and CDR2 from the germline V gene are MDHEN and SYDVKM. As DNA, the CDR3 is TGTGCCAGCAGCCAATTCCGGGTCGCCAATGAAAAACTGTTTTTT. It codes for CASSQFRVANEKLFF.

This clonotype was seen more than once but under ten times. The V gene is TRBV28, the J gene TRBJ2-1; 8 nucleotides align to TRBD1. Unmatched junction bases numbered 14, after V lost 6 bases and J lost 7 bases. The CDR3 consists of 16 residues. CDR1 and CDR2 (germline): MDHEN, SYDVKM. CDR3 nucleotides: TGTGCCAGCAGAACCCCAGGGGGCTTATGGTGGAATGAGCAGTTCTTC. Translating gives CASRTPGGLWWNEQFF.